What follows are 10 T cell receptor beta chains derived from one specimen sequenced in a study of blood T cell repertoires in COVID-19 (dated by TCRdb to the early 2020s). Library prep was done by the immunoSEQ multiplex PCR assay. In its TCRdb copy, this immuneACCESS table keeps in-frame sequences only and misses some clones. Where compared with another copy, unresolved V genes explain less than half of these, and the others have no known cause. The table for this sample lists some 200,000 clones; roughly 80% of them were counted only once. Roughly 17% of the sample comes from the top ten. Sequencing was done on a sample of PBMCs or T cells enriched from blood (not recorded which). All receptors derive from a woman between 50 and 59 years old who had recovered from COVID-19.

The genes are TRBV10-3 and TRBJ2-1; possible D gene TRBD2, 5 bases. The germline V and J ends were trimmed by 5 bases and 5 bases, with 10 bases remaining between them. In germline, CDR1 is ENHRY, CDR2 SYGVKD. The CDR3 is 13 amino acids. CDR3 amino acids: CAISRLEDNEQFF. The CDR3 DNA reads as TGTGCCATCAGTAGACTGGAGGACAATGAGCAGTTCTTC.

This chain uses TRBV3-1 (or the pseudogene TRBV3-2) with TRBJ1-4; 7 bases match TRBD1. Germline V gene lookup returns CDR1 LGHDT and CDR2 YNNKEL (reference sequence). With 3 bases clipped from V and 8 bases from J, the junction kept 6 bases outside the gene matches. CDR3 length: 14 amino acids. DNA for the CDR3: TGTGCCAGCAGCCACACAGGGGTGGAGGAAAAACTGTTTTTT. This encodes CASSHTGVEEKLFF.

This clone has more than one count but fewer than ten. The chain employs TRBV7-2 and TRBJ1-1; D may be TRBD1 (6 bases). The CDR3 has 19 amino acids. Looked up from germline, CDR1 is SGHTA and CDR2 is FQGNSA. Between the trimmed V and J ends, which lost 8 bases and 0 bases, there was a span of 28 bases. The CDR3 region is CASGSNRDTRRPLNTEAFF. Written as DNA, the CDR3 is TGTGCCAGCGGGAGCAACCGGGACACACGACGCCCCTTGAACACTGAAGCTTTCTTT.

The rearrangement links TRBV5-6 to TRBJ1-1, with 11 nucleotides matching TRBD1. This CDR3 contains 17 residues. V lost 4 bases and J lost 1; bases outside the gene matches: 9. CDR1 is SGHDT, CDR2 YYEEEE, per germline. DNA for the CDR3: TGTGCCAGCAGCAGGGGACAGGGGGTAAGATGGAACACTGAAGCTTTCTTT. Residues: CASSRGQGVRWNTEAFF.

The V and J genes are TRBV5-4 and TRBJ1-2; 11 bases align to TRBD1. The junction had 2 bases not matched to a gene; V was cut back by 0 bases and J by 4 bases. CDR1 is SGHNT and CDR2 is YYREEE in the germline V gene (reference sequence). The CDR3 covers 15 residues. Here the CDR3 DNA reads TGTGCCAGCAGCTTGGGGACAGGGGGCTCCTATGGCTACACCTTC. It translates to CASSLGTGGSYGYTF.

This clone was recorded a few times. The rearrangement joins TRBV4-1 to TRBJ2-7; TRBD1 matches 8 bases. J lost 5 bases, V lost 4 bases, and 4 bases had no gene match. The CDR3 has 13 amino acids. Germline V gene sequence: CDR1 MGHRA, CDR2 YSYEKL. This CDR3 reads CASSRNRGNEQYF. For the CDR3, the DNA is TGCGCCAGCAGCCGAAACAGGGGGAACGAGCAGTACTTC.

The genes are TRBV20-1 and TRBJ2-7; D gene unclear. V lost 1 base and J lost 4, with 5 bases in between. The CDR3 consists of 11 residues. Germline V gives CDR1 DFQATT, CDR2 SNEGSKA (reference sequence). In DNA, the CDR3 is TGCAGTGCTAGAGCCGGGTACGAGCAGTACTTC. Translated: CSARAGYEQYF.

CDR3 bases: TGTGCCACAAGTGGGTCTAGCGGGGGCATAGATACGCAGTATTTT. Translation gives CATSGSSGGIDTQYF. The V and J genes are TRBV10-3 and TRBJ2-3, with 10 bases that match TRBD2. The J segment lost 5 bases and the V segment lost 10 bases, leaving 12 bases of the junction unmatched. Per the germline V gene, CDR1 is ENHRY and CDR2 is SYGVKD. The CDR3 extends over 15 amino acids.

The chain has TRBV2 and TRBJ1-5; D is unclear. V lost 8 bases to trimming and J lost 2 bases, with 16 bases between them. The V gene's germline CDR1 is SNHLY and CDR2 FYNNEI. The CDR3 runs 15 residues. The CDR3 bases are TGTGCCAGCGGCGGGTATGGCGAGGGCAATCAGCCCCAGCATTTT. The encoded protein is CASGGYGEGNQPQHF.

This clone has more than one count but fewer than ten. The chain recombines TRBV19 with TRBJ2-1, with D maybe TRBD1 (5 bases). The CDR3 runs to 13 residues. In germline, CDR1 is LNHDA, CDR2 SQIVND (reference sequence). V was trimmed by 5 bases and J by 8 bases, leaving 13 bases between them. CDR3 bases: TGTGCCAGTAGTCGGGCCCAGGGCGATGAGCAGTTCTTC. It translates to CASSRAQGDEQFF.